This TCR beta chain is from a study of blood T cell repertoires in COVID-19. Sequencing was performed with immunoSEQ multiplex PCR; in TCRdb, only in-frame clones are kept and a portion is missing. The sample consists of 200,000 to 250,000 clones, 83% of them appearing once. V was pared by 4 bases and J by 6 bases, with 9 bases between. CDR1 LGHDT and CDR2 YNNKEL come from the germline V gene (reference sequence). The CDR3 runs to 13 residues. This TCR derives from a woman in her 30s with COVID-19, enrolled during active disease. The sequenced sample was peripheral blood. The V gene is TRBV3-1 (or the pseudogene TRBV3-2), the J gene TRBJ2-2; possible D gene TRBD1, 5 bases. The CDR3 region is CASSLRQPGELFF. Here the CDR3 DNA reads TGTGCCAGCAGCCTTCGACAGCCCGGGGAGCTGTTTTTT.